This T cell receptor (beta chain) was captured in a study of blood T cells in healthy people across ages. This clonotype was counted a few times. The antigen remains undetermined. Study-level results: Expanded clonotype shifts may have been confounded, as the donors had an unknown CMV status. Whereas aged donors had fewer naive CD4+ cells, long-lived donors had more of them and higher diversity.

The extraction recovered at least 5.5 micrograms of total RNA per sample. Next came a second PCR, run for about 6 to 12 cycles, which used a sample-barcoded 5' primer along with a J-beta primer mix. TCRdb reprocessed the 5' RACE reads with MiXCR, giving one entry per CDR3 protein. This sample has some 690,000 distinct CDR3 sequences; about 20% occur once, and the top ten carry roughly a fifth. Unmatched junction bases numbered 8, after V lost 1 base and J lost 5 bases. Germline V gives CDR1 DFQATT, CDR2 SNEGSKA (reference sequence). The CDR3 totals 16 residues. This sequence joins TRBV20-1 and TRBJ2-3; 11 positions agree with TRBD2. This TCR was sampled from a man between 70 and 80 years old in good health. The sequenced material came from blood. As DNA, the CDR3 is TGCAGTGCTAGAGGCCTACTAGCGGGAGCGGGAGATACGCAGTATTTT. This translates into CSARGLLAGAGDTQYF.